The following is a TCR beta chain sequence with its context. Assay: immunoSEQ multiplex PCR; the TCRdb copy retains only in-frame clones and omits some. This table holds 300,000 to 500,000 clones, roughly 90% found once. V lost 4 bases and J 4 bases, leaving 8 bases between the germline ends. From germline, CDR1 is ENHRY and CDR2 SYGVKD. There are 12 residues in the CDR3. The data derive from a study of blood T cell repertoires in COVID-19. The source is a woman in her 30s with acute COVID-19. The specimen was PBMCs or T cells enriched from blood (not recorded which). This chain connects TRBV10-3 to TRBJ2-7; weak D call: TRBD1 (6 bases). CDR3 amino acids: CAISAGAYEQYF. In DNA form, the CDR3 reads TGTGCCATCAGTGCAGGGGCGTACGAGCAGTACTTC.